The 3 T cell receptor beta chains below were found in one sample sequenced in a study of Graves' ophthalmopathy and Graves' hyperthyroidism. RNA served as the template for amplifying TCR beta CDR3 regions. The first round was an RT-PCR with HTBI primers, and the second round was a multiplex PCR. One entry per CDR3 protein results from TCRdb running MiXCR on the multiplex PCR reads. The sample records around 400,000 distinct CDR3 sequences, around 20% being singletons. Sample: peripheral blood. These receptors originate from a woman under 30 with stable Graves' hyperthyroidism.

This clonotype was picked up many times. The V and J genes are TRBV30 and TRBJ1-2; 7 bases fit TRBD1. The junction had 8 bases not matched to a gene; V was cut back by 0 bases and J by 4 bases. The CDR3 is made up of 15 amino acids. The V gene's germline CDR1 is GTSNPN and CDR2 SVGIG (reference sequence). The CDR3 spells CAWSVLRAGGYGYTF. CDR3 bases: TGTGCCTGGAGTGTACTTCGGGCAGGGGGCTATGGCTACACCTTC.

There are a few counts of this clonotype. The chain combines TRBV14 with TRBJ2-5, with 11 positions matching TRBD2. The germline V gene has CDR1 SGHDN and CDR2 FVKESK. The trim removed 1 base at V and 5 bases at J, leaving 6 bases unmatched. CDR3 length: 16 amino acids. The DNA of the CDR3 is TGTGCCAGCAGCCAAGTACTAGCGGGAGCCCGGGAGACCCAGTACTTC. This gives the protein CASSQVLAGARETQYF.

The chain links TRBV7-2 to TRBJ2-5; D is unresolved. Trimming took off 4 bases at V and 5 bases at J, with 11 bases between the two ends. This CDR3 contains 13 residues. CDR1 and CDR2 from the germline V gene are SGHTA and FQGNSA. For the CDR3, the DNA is TGTGCCAGCAGCTGGGATCTAGGGGAGACCCAGTACTTC. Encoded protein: CASSWDLGETQYF. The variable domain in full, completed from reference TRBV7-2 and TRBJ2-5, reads GAGVSQSPSNKVTEKGKDVELRCDPISGHTALYWYRQSLGQGLEFLIYFQGNSAPDKSGLPSDRFSAERTGGSVSTLTIQRTQQEDSAVYLCASSWDLGETQYFGPGTRLLVL.